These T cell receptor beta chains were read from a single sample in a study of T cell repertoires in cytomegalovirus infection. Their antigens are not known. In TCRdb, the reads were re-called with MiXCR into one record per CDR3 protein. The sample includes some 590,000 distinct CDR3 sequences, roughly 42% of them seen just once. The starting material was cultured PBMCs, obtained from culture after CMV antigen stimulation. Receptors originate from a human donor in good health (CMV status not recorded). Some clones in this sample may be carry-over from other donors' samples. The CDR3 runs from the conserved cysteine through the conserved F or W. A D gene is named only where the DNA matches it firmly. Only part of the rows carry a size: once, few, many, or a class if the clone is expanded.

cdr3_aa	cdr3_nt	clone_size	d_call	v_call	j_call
CATSRDLAGDETQYF	TGTGCCACCAGCAGAGATCTGGCAGGGGACGAGACCCAGTACTTC	-	-	TRBV15	TRBJ2-5
CASGRGGSYNEQFF	TGTGCCAGCGGACGGGGGGGGTCCTACAATGAGCAGTTCTTC	-	TRBD2	TRBV7-2	TRBJ2-1
CASSFLGAAGGMYEQYF	TGTGCCAGCAGCTTCCTAGGGGCCGCGGGGGGCATGTACGAGCAGTACTTC	-	TRBD2	TRBV11-2	TRBJ2-7
CSETPGGDTDTQYF	TGCAGTGAAACACCTGGGGGAGACACAGATACGCAGTATTTT	-	-	TRBV20-1	TRBJ2-3
CASSLVWRNRNEQFF	TGTGCCAGCAGCTTGGTTTGGCGTAACCGCAATGAGCAGTTCTTC	once	-	TRBV7-9	TRBJ2-1
CASSRVGTARDTQYF	TGTGCCAGCAGCCGCGTCGGGACAGCAAGAGATACGCAGTATTTT	-	TRBD1	TRBV7-9	TRBJ2-3
CASSPSTGELFF	TGTGCCAGCAGCCCTTCCACCGGGGAGCTGTTTTTT	-	-	TRBV7-2	TRBJ2-2
CASSYSGPPTNEQFF	TGTGCCAGCAGTTACTCAGGCCCCCCGACCAATGAGCAGTTCTTC	-	-	TRBV6-6	TRBJ2-1
CSARNPPTDTQYF	TGCAGTGCTAGAAATCCTCCCACAGATACGCAGTATTTT	-	-	TRBV20-1	TRBJ2-3
CASSSPGTLEYEQYF	TGTGCCAGCAGCTCCCCCGGGACTCTCGAGTACGAGCAGTACTTC	-	-	TRBV7-2	TRBJ2-7
CATMSGRGNTGELFF	TGTGCCACCATGTCGGGCAGGGGTAACACCGGGGAGCTGTTTTTT	-	-	TRBV24-1	TRBJ2-2
CASSPKGGGYTGELFF	TGTGCCAGCAGCCCAAAAGGTGGGGGTTACACCGGGGAGCTGTTTTTT	few	-	TRBV7-9	TRBJ2-2
CASSSRGYGNTIYF	TGTGCCAGCAGTTCCCGGGGGTATGGAAACACCATATATTTT	-	-	TRBV6-5	TRBJ1-3
CASSYSIPGRTGEKLFF	TGTGCCAGCAGTTACTCGATTCCTGGGAGGACTGGTGAAAAACTGTTTTTT	-	-	TRBV6-5	TRBJ1-4
CTSSPGRASTDTQYF	TGTACCAGCAGCCCAGGGAGGGCTAGCACAGATACGCAGTATTTT	-	TRBD2	TRBV7-2	TRBJ2-3
CATETGAREQYF	TGTGCCACCGAGACGGGGGCTAGAGAGCAGTACTTC	-	-	TRBV28	TRBJ2-7